The rows below give T cell receptor beta chains drawn from one sample of a study of early T cells in non-severe SARS-CoV-2 infection. MiXCR, run by TCRdb on the 5' RACE reads, gives a single entry per CDR3 protein. The sample lists fewer than 100,000 distinct CDR3 sequences; 10% to 12% were seen once. The source material was whole blood. The receptors were sampled from an adult who was a healthcare worker with PCR-confirmed SARS-CoV-2 infection or an uninfected control (not recorded which). Each CDR3 is given with its conserved first and last residue. D genes are given only for firm matches. Clone size is not always given. Where it is, it says once, few, many or a class for expanded clones.

few NA TRBJ1-1 TRBV12-3/TRBV12-4 CASRKGGYTEAFF TGTGCCAGCAGAAAAGGGGGTTACACTGAAGCTTTCTTT
NA NA TRBJ2-1 TRBV5-1 CASSLRGPYEQFF TGCGCCAGCAGCTTACGGGGCCCATATGAGCAGTTCTTC
few NA TRBJ1-1 TRBV30 CAWSEAFTEAFF TGTGCCTGGAGTGAAGCGTTCACTGAAGCTTTCTTT
NA NA TRBJ1-1 TRBV7-9 CASSLAEGGLEAFF TGTGCCAGCAGCTTAGCGGAGGGAGGACTCGAAGCTTTCTTT
many NA TRBJ2-1 TRBV24-1 CATSDPGAGQEQFF TGTGCCACCAGTGATCCTGGGGCAGGGCAGGAGCAGTTCTTC
NA NA TRBJ1-5 TRBV2 CASKWGRGVSNQPQHF TGTGCCAGCAAATGGGGAAGGGGTGTCAGCAATCAGCCCCAGCATTTT
few TRBD1 TRBJ1-2 TRBV6-6 CASSPPGGYGYTF TGTGCCAGCAGCCCCCCAGGGGGCTATGGCTACACCTTC
many NA TRBJ2-5 TRBV9 CASSVEGTYQETQYF TGTGCCAGCAGCGTAGAGGGGACCTACCAAGAGACCCAGTACTTC
many TRBD1 TRBJ2-5 TRBV20-1 CSAEDRGKETQYF TGCAGTGCTGAGGACAGGGGGAAAGAGACCCAGTACTTC
many TRBD1 TRBJ2-7 TRBV11-2 CASRRDRDSHEQYF TGTGCCAGCAGACGCGACCGGGACAGCCACGAGCAGTACTTC
many NA TRBJ2-7 TRBV7-9 CASSSPREQYF TGTGCCAGCAGCTCCCCCAGAGAGCAGTACTTC
NA NA TRBJ1-5 TRBV3-1 CASSLRWSNQPQHF TGTGCCAGCAGCCTAAGATGGAGCAATCAGCCCCAGCATTTT
NA TRBD1 TRBJ1-2 TRBV30 CAWSFRPGQRTYYGYTF TGTGCCTGGAGTTTCCGACCGGGACAGCGAACCTACTATGGCTACACCTTC
many NA TRBJ1-5 TRBV20-1 CSARDPGTSNQPQHF TGCAGTGCTAGAGATCCCGGGACAAGTAATCAGCCCCAGCATTTT
many NA TRBJ1-5 TRBV6-5 CASSPRGAGNQPQHF TGTGCCAGCAGCCCCAGGGGCGCAGGCAATCAGCCCCAGCATTTT
many NA TRBJ1-1 TRBV9 CASSPHTEAFF TGTGCCAGCAGCCCCCATACTGAAGCTTTCTTT
few NA TRBJ2-5 TRBV5-1 CASSPFEEETQYF TGCGCCAGCAGCCCCTTCGAGGAAGAGACCCAGTACTTC
many NA TRBJ2-3 TRBV2 CASSPRLTDTQYF TGTGCCAGCAGTCCTAGACTCACAGATACGCAGTATTTT
many TRBD1 TRBJ1-4 TRBV6-6 CASSYRDRGYNEKLFF TGTGCCAGCAGTTACCGGGACAGGGGGTATAATGAAAAACTGTTTTTT
few NA TRBJ2-3 TRBV12-5 CASGLAGSDTQYF TGTGCTAGTGGTTTGGCAGGGTCAGATACGCAGTATTTT
few NA TRBJ1-4 TRBV6-6 CASSYPWEGSNEKLFF TGTGCCAGCAGTTACCCGTGGGAGGGAAGTAATGAAAAACTGTTTTTT
few NA TRBJ2-1 TRBV6-5 CASSYRGVSYNEQFF TGTGCCAGCAGTTACCGCGGGGTATCCTACAATGAGCAGTTCTTC
NA TRBD1 TRBJ2-6 TRBV20-1 CSATTGQGFPGANVLTF TGCAGTGCTACTACCGGACAGGGATTCCCTGGGGCCAACGTCCTGACTTTC
NA NA TRBJ2-7 TRBV7-2 CASSPRSSSSYEQYF TGTGCCAGCAGCCCCCGGTCCTCCAGCTCCTACGAGCAGTACTTC
NA NA TRBJ2-1 TRBV4-3 CASSQVLVRDTYNEQFF TGCGCCAGCAGCCAAGTCCTGGTAAGGGACACCTACAATGAGCAGTTCTTC
NA NA TRBJ1-2 TRBV27 CASSLIVDGTHYGYTF TGTGCCAGCAGTTTAATAGTTGACGGGACCCACTATGGCTACACCTTC
many NA TRBJ2-5 TRBV7-8 CASSLQSYQETQYF TGTGCCAGCAGCCTACAGTCGTACCAAGAGACCCAGTACTTC
NA NA TRBJ1-1 TRBV6-5 CASSYSRSMNTEAFF TGTGCCAGCAGTTACTCGCGGTCCATGAACACTGAAGCTTTCTTT
few NA TRBJ2-5 TRBV28 CASSLFKGEEYQETQYF TGTGCCAGCAGTTTATTTAAGGGGGAAGAGTACCAAGAGACCCAGTACTTC
NA NA TRBJ1-2 TRBV7-2 CASSFTGIPNYGYTF TGTGCCAGCAGCTTTACAGGGATACCTAACTATGGCTACACCTTC
many NA TRBJ2-7 TRBV7-2 CASSLISDTYEQYF TGTGCCAGCAGCTTAATTAGCGACACCTACGAGCAGTACTTC
few TRBD1 TRBJ1-2 TRBV12-5 CASGLRGTGGQNYGYTF TGTGCTAGTGGTCTCCGAGGGACAGGGGGGCAAAACTATGGCTACACCTTC
many TRBD1 TRBJ1-2 TRBV4-2 CASSQERQGYGYTF TGTGCCAGCAGCCAAGAACGACAGGGCTATGGCTACACCTTC
many NA TRBJ2-7 TRBV12-5 CASGFGGSYEQYF TGTGCTAGTGGTTTCGGGGGCTCCTACGAGCAGTACTTC
NA NA TRBJ2-3 TRBV3-1 CASSQDRASWEYF TGTGCCAGCAGCCAAGATAGGGCTAGCTGGGAGTATTTT
NA NA TRBJ2-5 TRBV6-5 CASSPRTVRETQYF TGTGCCAGCAGTCCCCGGACAGTTCGGGAGACCCAGTACTTC
many NA TRBJ1-2 TRBV3-1 CASSQDNGLYGYTF TGTGCCAGCAGCCAAGATAACGGGTTGTATGGCTACACCTTC
NA NA TRBJ2-5 TRBV27 CASSLRGPQETQYF TGTGCCAGCAGTTTACGAGGTCCCCAAGAGACCCAGTACTTC
NA NA TRBJ1-5 TRBV7-9 CASSSGAGAYQPQHF TGTGCCAGCAGCTCCGGGGCAGGGGCCTATCAGCCCCAGCATTTT
few TRBD2 TRBJ2-1 TRBV5-6 CASSLGGLGAIEQFF TGTGCCAGCAGCTTGGGGGGACTAGGGGCGATTGAGCAGTTCTTC
many NA TRBJ2-1 TRBV24-1 CATSDLGGNNEQFF TGTGCCACCAGTGATTTAGGGGGTAACAATGAGCAGTTCTTC
many NA TRBJ1-6 TRBV5-1 CASTLDRVENNSPLHF TGCGCCAGCACCCTTGATAGGGTGGAGAATAATTCACCCCTCCACTTT
NA NA TRBJ1-5 TRBV28 CASRLTEFNQPQHF TGTGCCAGCAGATTGACAGAATTCAATCAGCCCCAGCATTTT
many NA TRBJ2-2 TRBV11-2 CASSLRRENTGELFF TGTGCCAGCAGCTTGAGGAGGGAGAACACCGGGGAGCTGTTTTTT
NA TRBD2 TRBJ2-7 TRBV29-1 CSVGRAGDSYEQYF TGCAGCGTGGGGAGGGCAGGCGACTCCTACGAGCAGTACTTC
NA TRBD1 TRBJ2-7 TRBV6-5 CASRRLWTGVYEQYF TGTGCCAGCAGGAGATTGTGGACAGGGGTCTACGAGCAGTACTTC
few NA TRBJ2-3 TRBV7-2 CASSWGTFTDTQYF TGTGCCAGCAGCTGGGGGACGTTCACAGATACGCAGTATTTT
many NA TRBJ1-5 TRBV20-1 CSAASGYGNQPQHF TGCAGTGCTGCATCAGGTTACGGCAATCAGCCCCAGCATTTT
NA TRBD1 TRBJ2-1 TRBV29-1 CSSGQSTTGEQFF TGCAGCTCGGGACAGTCAACTACAGGTGAGCAGTTCTTC
NA NA TRBJ1-1 TRBV11-2 CASSLVGTLNTEAFF TGTGCCAGCAGCCTCGTTGGGACACTAAACACTGAAGCTTTCTTT